The rows below give T cell receptor beta chains drawn from one sample of a study of control samples from healthy donors and cancer patients. The assay was immunoSEQ multiplex PCR, and TCRdb's table has in-frame clones only and misses some. The data hold 98,000 or so clones, with roughly three quarters observed a single time. What was sequenced was blood. Receptor source: a woman in her twenties or thirties in good health. Each CDR3 is given with its conserved first and last residue.

v_call cdr3_aa
TRBV5-1 CASSPGTGGATVYGYTF
TRBV5-1 CASSLVSGEKLFF
TRBV7-2 CASSLGTGLGDTQYF
TRBV19 CASSLASGGGEQFF
TRBV30 CAWSPGGGNTIYF
TRBV19 CASSVDREKPQHF
TRBV2 CASRDREFFPAEAFF
TRBV18 CASSRQGYSETQYF
TRBV5-1 CASSIDQETQYF
TRBV19 CASSMVGLNTEAFF
TRBV11-2 CASSKAGLYQETQYF
TRBV7-8 CASSLNTGGQETQYF
TRBV24-1 CATSEKGGNIAKNIQYF
TRBV19 CASQRTFTDTQYF
TRBV7-3 CASSPGSAGANVLTF
TRBV4-1 CASSHDLGPYNEQFF
TRBV19 CASSIHWPGFATNEKLFF
TRBV5-8 CASSPRQGPWVNTEAFF
TRBV2 CASGITDTQYF
TRBV2 CASSEARKGAWYF
TRBV2 CASTGTGAFNEQFF
TRBV11-2 CASSGSGDSPLHF
TRBV2 CASSQQGAETQYF
TRBV9 CASSVDNYGYTF
TRBV19 CASSSPVYGYTF
TRBV5-6 CASSLNGLYGYTF
TRBV5-1 CASSLTAGTNSPLHF
TRBV7-9 CASSFPSGVNTGELFF
TRBV7-9 CASSPSAFNYGYTF
TRBV3-1/TRBV3-2 CASSQERGRGQAFF
TRBV6-2/TRBV6-3 CASSYRPLGRIYGYTF
TRBV7-8 CASSLGGTGGEKLFF
TRBV23-1 CASSHPINTDQPQHF
TRBV6-5 CASSSNRGMETQYF
TRBV15 CATSRDRWGYNEQFF
TRBV7-6 CASSIIRSGGALTYEQYF
TRBV5-1 CASAGNDPGGPDTQYF
TRBV5-8 CASSRTGGGENQPQHF
TRBV29-1 CSVETGLTDTQYF
TRBV7-2 CASSLAVRGDTQYF
TRBV29-1 CSVEEGWQETQYF
TRBV7-2 CASRHTGTGGQDTQYF
TRBV3-1/TRBV3-2 CASSRGTSGDFYEQYF
TRBV5-1 CASSLDSRALPFF
TRBV5-6 CASSLQDRDAQPQHF
TRBV5-1 CASSAGGQGDTQYF
TRBV19 CASSIPRTSGSTGELFF
TRBV7-8 CASSLGTGYLGNYEQYF
TRBV5-6 CASSLEGQATDTQYF
TRBV6-4 CASSDSRTSNTDTQYF